This record covers a single T cell receptor beta chain. The target of this receptor is not known. Base-call qualities are not available, and no considerably larger clone is one nucleotide away. The data belong to a study of OX40 agonist ivuxolimab in advanced cancers. Regarding the research as a whole: Ivuxolimab was a fully human IgG2 agonistic monoclonal antibody targeting the costimulatory receptor OX40 (CD134). Prior anti-PD-1, anti-PD-L1 or anti-CTLA-4 therapy was permitted, and checkpoint inhibitors had been received by about two fifths of dose-escalation patients. The monotherapy dose-escalation portion (N of about 50 patients) of the phase I ivuxolimab trial is reported in the paper. Intravenous ivuxolimab was administered to patients every 2 weeks at six dose levels: 0.01, 0.1, 0.3, 1.5, 3 and 10 mg/kg. Peripheral TCRbeta sequencing aimed to test whether ivuxolimab altered TCR sequence diversity and caused clonal T-cell expansion. The dose-escalation cohort was roughly 83% male with a mean age of approximately 59 years, ranging from roughly 20 to 80. Among the approximately 50 dose-escalation patients, about 19 had hepatocellular carcinoma, around 15 melanoma, 9 renal cell carcinoma and 9 head and neck cancer. Partial responses occurred in three dose-escalation patients, of whom one had hepatocellular carcinoma and two had cutaneous melanoma. Study-wide conclusions, independent of this receptor: Low levels of normalized T-cell clonal expansion were also seen in some patients who did not respond. In the 0.1-3.0 mg/kg groups, partial responders had among the lowest normalized peripheral clonal expansion, particularly in CD8+ T cells. After ivuxolimab, more expanded clones were found on average in CD8+ T cells than in CD4+ T cells. Antigen specificity was not determined for the clonally expanded peripheral T cells. Clonal expansion of both CD4+ and CD8+ blood T cells was observed from baseline to week 6 at doses 0.1 to 3.0 mg/kg.

V drops 3 bases and J drops 0 bases, leaving 12 bases in between. The cysteine opens and the phenylalanine closes a CDR3 of 14 amino acids. Solely the CDR3 DNA is kept, with 42 bases framed from the first base. The CDR1 and CDR2 encoded by the germline V gene (reference sequence) are GTSNPN and SVGIG. For sequencing of the TCRbeta CDR3 region, genomic DNA was extracted from the sorted cells. The immunoSEQ Assay was used for sequencing of TCRbeta CDR3 regions. TCRdb holds this immuneACCESS table with in-frame rearrangements only. Some clones are missing; in checked studies, unresolved V genes explain under half, and the rest has no known cause. The sample yields 66,000 or so clones; over 60% were counted once. The leading ten clones occupy over 1.5% of the sample. Patients with autoimmune disease history or receiving systemic immunosuppression were excluded from the trial. Peripheral blood for TCR sequencing was collected from all dose cohorts at baseline, on cycle 4 day 1, and on cycle 7 day 1. The samples were taken from a phase I, first-in-human, multicenter, open-label dose-escalation trial of ivuxolimab. The trial enrolled adults with locally advanced or metastatic head and neck squamous cell, hepatocellular, melanoma or renal cell carcinoma. Before TCR sequencing, CD4+ and CD8+ T cells were separately sorted from peripheral blood.

The receptor comes from an adult with an advanced solid tumor such as melanoma, head and neck, liver or kidney cancer. The chain is made from TRBV30 and TRBJ2-7, with the D segment identity uncertain. The sample in question was CD4+ or CD8+ T cells sorted from blood, obtained in a trial of the OX40 agonist ivuxolimab. The nucleotide sequence reads as follows: TGTGCCTGGAGCAAGACATCATACTCCTACGAGCAGTACTTC. This codes for CAWSKTSYSYEQYF.